The clone carrying this T cell receptor (beta chain) was seen a few times. What it recognizes is unknown. The sample is drawn from a study of cytomegalovirus exposure and HLA in healthy donors. Overall study findings and caveats: Analyses of presence/absence relied on an assumption of roughly uniform sequencing depth across donors. A few CMV-associated chains proved CMV antigen-specific in vitro.

With V trimmed by 5 bases and J by 9 bases, 5 bases remained unmatched. This CDR3 has 13 residues. CDR1 ENHRY and CDR2 SYGVKD come from the germline V gene. The study ran its PCR with 60 Vbeta and 13 Jbeta primers. Clones were read by immunoSEQ multiplex PCR, and TCRdb kept only the in-frame ones, dropping some. The sample has about 100,000 clones; under 80% are singletons. This clonotype originated in a woman in her late teens or twenties in good health and CMV-seropositive. The specimen was PBMCs. The chain couples TRBV10-3 to TRBJ2-4; 9 bases match TRBD1. The CDR3, as DNA: TGTGCCATCAGTCGGGACAGGGATACCATTCAGTACTTC. This gives the protein CAISRDRDTIQYF.